What follows are 20 T cell receptor beta chains derived from one specimen sequenced in a study of blood T cell repertoires in COVID-19. TCRdb keeps only in-frame clones here, not all; method: immunoSEQ multiplex PCR. Of 75,000 to 80,000 clones in the sample, under 95% are singletons; the top ten hold around 5.8%. The sample comprised peripheral blood. The receptors were sampled from a human donor in a cohort sampled during active COVID-19.

The rearrangement joins TRBV5-8 to TRBJ1-5; no definite D call. Trimming took off 6 bases at V and 1 base at J, with 17 bases between the two ends. CDR3 length: 16 residues. Germline V gene data show CDR1 as SGHTS and CDR2 as YDEGEE. The CDR3 coding sequence is TGTGCCAGCAACGAGACTCCCCTGAGCAGCAATCAGCCCCAGCATTTT. It translates to CASNETPLSSNQPQHF.

This sequence joins TRBV6-5 and TRBJ1-4, with unresolved D. V lost 6 bases, J lost 9 bases, and 8 bases lay in between. Germline lookup yields CDR1 MNHEY and CDR2 SVGAGI. The CDR3 runs to 11 residues. CDR3 amino acids: CASRGEKKLFF. The CDR3, as DNA: TGTGCCAGCAGGGGAGAGAAAAAACTGTTTTTT.

V is TRBV5-4 and J is TRBJ2-1; TRBD1 aligns across 10 bases. Germline V lookup: CDR1 SGHNT, CDR2 YYREEE (reference sequence). This CDR3 comprises 17 residues. V shed 0 bases and J 0 bases; nucleotides not matched to a gene: 3. The CDR3 DNA reads as TGTGCCAGCAGCTTGGCGGGACAGGGGAGCTCCTACAATGAGCAGTTCTTC. The encoded protein is CASSLAGQGSSYNEQFF.

This sequence joins TRBV3-1 (or the pseudogene TRBV3-2) and TRBJ1-2, with a possible D match to TRBD1 (6 bases). Trimming cost V 0 bases and J 3 bases, with 11 bases left between them. In germline, CDR1 is LGHDT, CDR2 YNNKEL (reference sequence). This CDR3 is 15 amino acids long. The CDR3 nucleotides read TGTGCCAGCAGCCAAGATCGGGCAGGGGACTATGGCTACACCTTC. Its protein product is CASSQDRAGDYGYTF.

The chain carries TRBV5-1 and TRBJ2-1; D perhaps matches TRBD1 (6 bases). Germline loops: CDR1 SGHRS, CDR2 YFSETQ. The CDR3 extends over 15 amino acids. With 0 bases removed from V and 2 bases from J, the gap between germline ends came to 9 bases. Written as DNA, the CDR3 is TGCGCCAGCAGCTTGGAAGGGGGACCCTACAATGAGCAGTTCTTC. Translation gives CASSLEGGPYNEQFF.

The rearrangement links TRBV3-1 (or the pseudogene TRBV3-2) to TRBJ2-3, with 13 bases lining up with TRBD2. Germline CDR1 LGHDT, CDR2 YNNKEL (reference sequence). There are 15 residues in the CDR3. V lost 4 bases to trimming and J lost 5 bases; unmatched junction nucleotides: 3. CDR3 DNA: TGTGCCAGCAGCCCACGGACTAGCGGGGGAGATACGCAGTATTTT. Amino acid sequence: CASSPRTSGGDTQYF.

This clone appeared a single time. In nucleotides, the CDR3 is TGCGCCAGCAGCCTTACCGGGACTACTGAGCAGTTCTTC. Protein product: CASSLTGTTEQFF. The genes are TRBV4-1 and TRBJ2-1, with 7 bases matching TRBD2. Germline V gives CDR1 MGHRA, CDR2 YSYEKL. The CDR3 contains 13 residues. The ends lost 4 bases at V and 9 bases at J; junction bases unmatched: 6.

J is TRBJ2-3 and V is TRBV7-9, with 9 bases that match TRBD2. CDR1 is SEHNR, CDR2 FQNEAQ, per germline (reference sequence). The V gene end was trimmed by 5 bases and the J gene end by 2 bases; junction bases not matched to a gene: 8. The CDR3 sequence is 16 residues long. The CDR3 bases are TGTGCCAGCAGCCCGACGGCGGGGGGGTCCACAGATACGCAGTATTTT. Residues: CASSPTAGGSTDTQYF.

The chain recombines TRBV4-1 with TRBJ1-2, with 11 positions matching TRBD1. Trimming took 3 bases from V and 6 from J; bases not matched to a gene: 6. Germline CDR1 reads MGHRA; CDR2 reads YSYEKL. The CDR3 length is 15 residues. The CDR3 reads CASSHRDRGDNGYTF. The CDR3, as DNA: TGCGCCAGCAGCCATCGGGACAGGGGGGATAATGGCTACACCTTC.

The gene calls are TRBV7-3 and TRBJ1-5; D unclear. V shed 3 bases and J shed 4 bases, with 7 bases lying between them. Looked up from germline, CDR1 is SGHTA and CDR2 is FQGTGA. This CDR3 is 13 amino acids long. CDR3 coding DNA: TGTGCCAGCAGCTTGTCCGGGAATCAGCCCCAGCATTTT. It specifies CASSLSGNQPQHF.

Written as DNA, the CDR3 is TGTGCCAGCAGCGTAGCGAGCGGGGTTCCTCCGTTGGGCACAGATACGCAGTATTTT. It encodes CASSVASGVPPLGTDTQYF. The chain uses TRBV9 and TRBJ2-3; TRBD2 aligns across 7 bases. Trimming at V came to 0 bases and at J to 1 base, leaving 14 bases not matched to a gene. This CDR3 has 19 residues. Germline V gene lookup returns CDR1 SGDLS and CDR2 YYNGEE.

This chain connects TRBV3-1 (or the pseudogene TRBV3-2) to TRBJ2-7; tentatively, D is TRBD2 (6 bases). Germline assignment: CDR1 LGHDT and CDR2 YNNKEL (reference sequence). V was trimmed by 4 bases and J by 0 bases, leaving 16 bases between them. The CDR3 consists of 16 residues. The CDR3 spells CASSPRIADSSYEQYF. The CDR3 coding sequence is TGTGCCAGCAGCCCTCGAATAGCGGATAGCTCCTACGAGCAGTACTTC.

The chain joins TRBV5-1 to TRBJ1-1; the D gene is possibly TRBD1 (6 bases). The CDR3 length is 15 residues. V was pared by 4 bases and J by 1 base, with 14 bases between. The germline CDR1 and CDR2 sequences are SGHRS and YFSETQ. In DNA form, the CDR3 reads TGCGCCAGCAGCCCCTGGGACACAGAGAACACTGAAGCTTTCTTT. This gives the protein CASSPWDTENTEAFF.

This chain uses TRBV7-9 with TRBJ2-7; TRBD1 might be the D (6 bases). The V and J ends lost 3 bases and 7 bases respectively, with 22 bases between them. The CDR3 is 16 residues long. Germline V gene lookup returns CDR1 SEHNR and CDR2 FQNEAQ (reference sequence). CDR3 DNA: TGTGCCAGCAGCTTTCAGACAGGCCTACCGAGGGGGGAGCAGTACTTC. Its translation: CASSFQTGLPRGEQYF.

J is TRBJ1-4 and V is TRBV5-1; possible D gene TRBD1, 6 bases. V was clipped by 2 bases and J by 8 bases, with 13 bases between them. CDR3 length: 14 residues. CDR1 is SGHRS, CDR2 YFSETQ, per germline. The CDR3 here is CASSLGQSQEKLFF. The DNA of the CDR3 is TGCGCCAGCAGCTTAGGACAGAGCCAAGAAAAACTGTTTTTT. The variable domain in full, completed from reference TRBV5-1 and TRBJ1-4, reads KAGVTQTPRYLIKTRGQQVTLSCSPISGHRSVSWYQQTPGQGLQFLFEYFSETQRNKGNFPGRFSGRQFSNSRSEMNVSTLELGDSALYLCASSLGQSQEKLFFGSGTQLSVL.

The chain joins TRBV7-3 to TRBJ2-3, with TRBD2 matching 9 bases. The CDR3 is made up of 13 amino acids. In germline, CDR1 is SGHTA, CDR2 FQGTGA. J was trimmed by 6 bases and V by 8 bases; bases with no gene match: 6. The CDR3 DNA follows: TGTGCCAGCGGGGTAGCGGGGGAGGATACGCAGTATTTT. Protein: CASGVAGEDTQYF.

Written as DNA, the CDR3 is TGTGCCAGCAGTACAGGGACAGGGTGGGGTGAAAAACTGTTTTTT. It encodes CASSTGTGWGEKLFF. This chain links TRBV6-5 with TRBJ1-4; 9 nucleotides align to TRBD1. This CDR3 is built from 15 residues. J lost 7 bases, V lost 5 bases, and 8 bases had no gene match. Germline CDR1 is MNHEY and CDR2 is SVGAGI.

The rearrangement uses TRBV6-7 and TRBJ2-7; D ambiguous. TRBV6-7 is labeled an ORF, and its function is uncertain. V dropped 9 bases and J dropped 1 base, with 10 bases sitting between them. The CDR3 runs 12 residues. The CDR3, as DNA: TGTGCCAGACCCATCAGGTCCTACGAGCAGTACTTC. Translation: CARPIRSYEQYF.

The chain links TRBV7-2 to TRBJ2-7, with D unclear. Germline V gene sequence: CDR1 SGHTA, CDR2 FQGNSA. Trimming removed 5 bases from V and 1 base from J, with 9 bases in between. The CDR3 has 13 amino acids. The CDR3 reads CASSPSPSYEQYF. The CDR3 nucleotides are TGTGCCAGCAGCCCTTCTCCTTCCTACGAGCAGTACTTC.

The rearrangement joins TRBV6-5 to TRBJ2-5; D not resolved. Germline lookup yields CDR1 MNHEY and CDR2 SVGAGI. V was trimmed by 8 bases and J by 1 base, leaving 11 bases between them. The CDR3 consists of 13 residues. The CDR3 region is CASGGVGQETQYF. CDR3 DNA: TGTGCCAGCGGCGGAGTTGGCCAAGAGACCCAGTACTTC.